This T cell receptor (beta chain) was obtained from a study of blood T cell repertoires in COVID-19. The ends lost 2 bases at V and 2 bases at J; junction bases unmatched: 3. This CDR3 is built from 14 residues. Per the germline V gene, CDR1 is PRHDT and CDR2 is FYEKMQ (reference sequence). The study assigned cohorts using participant-reported clinical history. Per the authors' pipeline: How many nucleated cells were present was estimated from reference gene primer amplification. Profiled with immunoSEQ multiplex PCR; TCRdb holds only in-frame clones, not every one. D and trimming come from the DNA, and the V and J calls and clone size come from that table. This sample has about 240,000 clones, with around 86% found just once.

The chain combines TRBV13 with TRBJ2-7; 7 bases align to TRBD2. The receptor was derived from a woman aged 40 to 55 with acute COVID-19. Input material: PBMCs or T cells enriched from blood (not recorded which). The CDR3 loop is CASSLTGGAYEQYF. In nucleotides, the CDR3 is TGTGCCAGCAGCTTAACGGGAGGAGCCTACGAGCAGTACTTC. The variable domain in full, completed from reference TRBV13 and TRBJ2-7, reads AAGVIQSPRHLIKEKRETATLKCYPIPRHDTVYWYQQGPGQDPQFLISFYEKMQSDKGSIPDRFSAQQFSDYHSELNMSSLELGDSALYFCASSLTGGAYEQYFGPGTRLTVT.